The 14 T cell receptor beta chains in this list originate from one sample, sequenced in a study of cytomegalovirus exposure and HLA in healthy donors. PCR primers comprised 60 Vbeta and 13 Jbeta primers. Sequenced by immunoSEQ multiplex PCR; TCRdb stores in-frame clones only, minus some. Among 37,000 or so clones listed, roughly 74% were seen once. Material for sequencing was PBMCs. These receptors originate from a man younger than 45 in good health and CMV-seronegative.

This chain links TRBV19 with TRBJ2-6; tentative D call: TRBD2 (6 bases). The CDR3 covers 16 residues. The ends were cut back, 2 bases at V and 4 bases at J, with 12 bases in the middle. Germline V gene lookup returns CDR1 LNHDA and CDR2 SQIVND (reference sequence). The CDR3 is CASSILEGTGANVLTF. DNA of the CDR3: TGTGCCAGTAGTATATTGGAGGGTACAGGGGCCAACGTCCTGACTTTC.

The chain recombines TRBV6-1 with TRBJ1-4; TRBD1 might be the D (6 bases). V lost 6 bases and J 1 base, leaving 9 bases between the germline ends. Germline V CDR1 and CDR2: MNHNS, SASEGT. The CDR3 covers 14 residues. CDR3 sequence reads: CASSRTVTNEKLFF. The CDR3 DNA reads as TGTGCCAGCAGCCGGACAGTAACTAATGAAAAACTGTTTTTT.

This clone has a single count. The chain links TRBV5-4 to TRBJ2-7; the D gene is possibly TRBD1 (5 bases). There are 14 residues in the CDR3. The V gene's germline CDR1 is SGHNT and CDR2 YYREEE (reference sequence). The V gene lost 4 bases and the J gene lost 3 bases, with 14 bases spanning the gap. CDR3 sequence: CASSTSGHLYEQYF. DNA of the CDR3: TGTGCCAGCAGCACAAGTGGACACCTCTACGAGCAGTACTTC.

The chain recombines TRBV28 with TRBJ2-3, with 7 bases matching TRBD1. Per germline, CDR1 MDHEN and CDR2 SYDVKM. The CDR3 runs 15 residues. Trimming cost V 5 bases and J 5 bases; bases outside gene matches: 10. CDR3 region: CASSVLNRGIDTQYF. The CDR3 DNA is TGTGCCAGCAGTGTTTTGAACAGGGGCATAGATACGCAGTATTTT.

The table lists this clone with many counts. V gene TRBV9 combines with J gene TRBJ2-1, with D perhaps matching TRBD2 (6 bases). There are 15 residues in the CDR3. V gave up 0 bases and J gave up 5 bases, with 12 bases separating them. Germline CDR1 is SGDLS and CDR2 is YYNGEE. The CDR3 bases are TGTGCCAGCAGCGTAGCTCCTAGCGTTGACAATGAGCAGTTCTTC. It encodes CASSVAPSVDNEQFF. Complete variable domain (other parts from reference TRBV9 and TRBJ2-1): DSGVTQTPKHLITATGQRVTLRCSPRSGDLSVYWYQQSLDQGLQFLIQYYNGEERAKGNILERFSAQQFPDLHSELNLSSLELGDSALYFCASSVAPSVDNEQFFGPGTRLTVL.

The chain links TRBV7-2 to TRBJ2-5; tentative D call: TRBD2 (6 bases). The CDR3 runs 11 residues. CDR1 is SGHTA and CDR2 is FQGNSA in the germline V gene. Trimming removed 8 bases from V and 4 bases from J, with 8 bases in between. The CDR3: CASSGGETQYF. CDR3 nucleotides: TGTGCCAGCTCCGGGGGAGAGACCCAGTACTTC.

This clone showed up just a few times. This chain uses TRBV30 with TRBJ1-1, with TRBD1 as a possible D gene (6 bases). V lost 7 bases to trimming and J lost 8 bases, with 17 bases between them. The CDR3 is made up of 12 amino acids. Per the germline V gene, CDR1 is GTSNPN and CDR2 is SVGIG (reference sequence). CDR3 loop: CASGHPGGEAFF. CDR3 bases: TGTGCCTCGGGACATCCGGGGGGCGAAGCTTTCTTT.

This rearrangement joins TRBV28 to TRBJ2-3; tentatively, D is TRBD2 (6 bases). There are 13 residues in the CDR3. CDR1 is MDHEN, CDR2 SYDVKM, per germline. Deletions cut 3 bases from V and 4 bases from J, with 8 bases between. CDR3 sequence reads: CASSLASADTQYF. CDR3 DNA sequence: TGTGCCAGCAGTTTGGCTAGCGCAGATACGCAGTATTTT.

DNA for the CDR3: TGTGCCTGGAGTGGAGACAGCAATTCACCCCTCCACTTT. This sequence encodes CAWSGDSNSPLHF. The V call is TRBV30, the J call TRBJ1-6, with D perhaps matching TRBD1 (5 bases). The CDR3 loop spans 13 amino acids. Trimming left V 1 base short and J 7 bases short, with 8 bases between. Germline V CDR1 and CDR2: GTSNPN, SVGIG (reference sequence).

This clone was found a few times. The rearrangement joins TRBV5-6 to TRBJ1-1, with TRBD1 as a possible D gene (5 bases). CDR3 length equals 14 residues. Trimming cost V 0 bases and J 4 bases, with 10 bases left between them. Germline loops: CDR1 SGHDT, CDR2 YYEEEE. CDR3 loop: CASSLVGGTTEAFF. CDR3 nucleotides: TGTGCCAGCAGCTTGGTCGGGGGAACCACTGAAGCTTTCTTT.

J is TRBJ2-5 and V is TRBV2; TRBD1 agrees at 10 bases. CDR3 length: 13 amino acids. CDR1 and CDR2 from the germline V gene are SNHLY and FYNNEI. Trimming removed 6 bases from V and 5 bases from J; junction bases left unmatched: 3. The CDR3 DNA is TGTGCCAGCAGACCGGGACAGGGGGAGACCCAGTACTTC. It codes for CASRPGQGETQYF.

CDR3 DNA sequence: TGTGCCAGTAGGGAGGACAGGGGCTATGGCTACACCTTC. This codes for CASREDRGYGYTF. The chain combines TRBV19 with TRBJ1-2; 9 bases match TRBD1. From germline, CDR1 is LNHDA and CDR2 SQIVND (reference sequence). This CDR3 has 13 residues. V trimming: 6 bases; J trimming: 4 bases; junction bases outside the gene matches: 3.

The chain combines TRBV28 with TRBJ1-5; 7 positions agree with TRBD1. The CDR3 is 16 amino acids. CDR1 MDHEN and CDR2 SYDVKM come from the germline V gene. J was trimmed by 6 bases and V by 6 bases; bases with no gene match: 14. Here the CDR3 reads CASSLGTRGSVQPQHF. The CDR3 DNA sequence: TGTGCCAGCAGCTTAGGGACCAGGGGGTCGGTTCAGCCCCAGCATTTT.

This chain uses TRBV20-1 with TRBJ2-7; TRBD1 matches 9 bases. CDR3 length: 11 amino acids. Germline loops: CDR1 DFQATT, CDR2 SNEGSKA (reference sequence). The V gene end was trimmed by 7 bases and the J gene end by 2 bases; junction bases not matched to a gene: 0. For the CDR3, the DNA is TGCAGTGGACAGGGGGCCTACGAGCAGTACTTC. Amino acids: CSGQGAYEQYF.